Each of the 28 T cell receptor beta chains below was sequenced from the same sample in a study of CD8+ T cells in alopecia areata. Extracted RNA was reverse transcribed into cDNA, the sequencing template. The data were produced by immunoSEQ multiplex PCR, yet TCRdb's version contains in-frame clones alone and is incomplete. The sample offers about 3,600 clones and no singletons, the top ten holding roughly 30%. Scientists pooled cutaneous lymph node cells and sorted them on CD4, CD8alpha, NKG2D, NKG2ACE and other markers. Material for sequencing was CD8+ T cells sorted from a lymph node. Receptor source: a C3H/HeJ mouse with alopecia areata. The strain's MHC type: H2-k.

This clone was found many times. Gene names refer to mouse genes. The CDR3 DNA, read in part, is TGTGCCAGCGGTGATAGACTGGGGGACTAT. Protein sequence: CASGDRLGDY. The CDR3 in full is CASGDRLGDYEQYF. The V and J genes are TRBV13-2 and TRBJ2-7, with TRBD2 identical over 9 bases. The read ends 4 residues shy of where the CDR3 ends; the end is completed using the germline J gene. V gave up 1 base and J gave up 3 bases; unmatched junction bases: 2. The length of the CDR3 is 14 residues. CDR1 NNHNN and CDR2 SYGAGS come from the germline V gene (reference sequence).

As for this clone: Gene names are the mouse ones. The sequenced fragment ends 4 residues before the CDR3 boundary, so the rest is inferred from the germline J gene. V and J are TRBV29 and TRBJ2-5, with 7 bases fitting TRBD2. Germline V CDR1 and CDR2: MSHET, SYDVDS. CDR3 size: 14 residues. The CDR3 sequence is CASSLGGGRDTQYF. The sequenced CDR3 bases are TGTGCTAGCAGTTTAGGGGGGGGTAGAGAC.

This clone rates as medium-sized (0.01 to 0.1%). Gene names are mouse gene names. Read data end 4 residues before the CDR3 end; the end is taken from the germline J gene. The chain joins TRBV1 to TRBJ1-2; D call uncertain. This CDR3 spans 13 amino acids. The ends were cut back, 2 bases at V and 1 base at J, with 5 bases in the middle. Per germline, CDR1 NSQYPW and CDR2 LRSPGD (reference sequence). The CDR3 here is CTCSANKNSDYTF. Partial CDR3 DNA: TGCACCTGCAGTGCAAACAAAAACTCC.

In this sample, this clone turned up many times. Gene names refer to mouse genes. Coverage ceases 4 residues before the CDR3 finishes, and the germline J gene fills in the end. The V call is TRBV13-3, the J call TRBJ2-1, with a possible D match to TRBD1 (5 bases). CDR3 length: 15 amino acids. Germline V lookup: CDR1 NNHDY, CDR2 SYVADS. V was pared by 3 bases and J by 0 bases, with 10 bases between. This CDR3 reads CASSGLQGNYAEQFF. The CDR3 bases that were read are TGTGCCAGCAGTGGCCTTCAGGGTAACTATGCT.

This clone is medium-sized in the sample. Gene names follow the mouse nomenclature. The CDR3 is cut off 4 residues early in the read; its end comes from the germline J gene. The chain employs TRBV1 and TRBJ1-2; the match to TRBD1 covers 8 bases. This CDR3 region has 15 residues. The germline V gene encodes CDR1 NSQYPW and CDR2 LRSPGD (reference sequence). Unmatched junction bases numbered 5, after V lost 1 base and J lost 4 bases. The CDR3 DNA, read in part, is TGCACCTGCAGTGCAGCCAGGGGGCTTATCTCC. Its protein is CTCSAARGLIS. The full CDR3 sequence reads CTCSAARGLISDYTF.

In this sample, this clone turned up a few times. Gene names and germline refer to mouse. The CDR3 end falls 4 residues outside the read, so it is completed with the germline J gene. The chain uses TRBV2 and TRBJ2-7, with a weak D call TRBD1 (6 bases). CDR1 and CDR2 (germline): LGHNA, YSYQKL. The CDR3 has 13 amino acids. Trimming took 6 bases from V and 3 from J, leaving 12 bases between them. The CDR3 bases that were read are TGTGCCAGCAGTCCGGGACAAATCTAT. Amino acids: CASSPGQIY. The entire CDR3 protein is CASSPGQIYEQYF.

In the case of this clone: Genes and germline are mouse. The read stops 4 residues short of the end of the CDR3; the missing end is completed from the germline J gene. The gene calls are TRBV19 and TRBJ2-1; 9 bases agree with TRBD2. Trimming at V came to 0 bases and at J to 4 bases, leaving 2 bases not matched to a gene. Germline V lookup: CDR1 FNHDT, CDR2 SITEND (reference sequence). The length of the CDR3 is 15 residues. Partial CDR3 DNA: TGTGCCAGCAGTATAGACTGGGGGGAATATGCT. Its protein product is CASSIDWGEYA. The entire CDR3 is CASSIDWGEYAEQFF.

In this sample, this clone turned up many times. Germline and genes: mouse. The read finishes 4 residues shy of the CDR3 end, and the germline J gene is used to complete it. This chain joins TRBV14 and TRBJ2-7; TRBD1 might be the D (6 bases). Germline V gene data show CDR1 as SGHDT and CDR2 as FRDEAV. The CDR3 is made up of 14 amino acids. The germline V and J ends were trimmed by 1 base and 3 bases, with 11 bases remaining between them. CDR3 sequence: CASSFGSGDYEQYF. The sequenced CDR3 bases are TGTGCCAGCAGTTTCGGGTCAGGGGACTAT.

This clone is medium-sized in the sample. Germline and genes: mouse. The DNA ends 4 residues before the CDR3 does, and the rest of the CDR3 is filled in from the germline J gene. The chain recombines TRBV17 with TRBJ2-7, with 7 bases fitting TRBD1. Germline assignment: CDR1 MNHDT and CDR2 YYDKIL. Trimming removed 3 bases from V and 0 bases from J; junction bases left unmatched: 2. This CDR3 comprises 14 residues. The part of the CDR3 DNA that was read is TGTGCTAGCAGTAGGGGGGACAGCTCCTAT. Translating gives CASSRGDSSY. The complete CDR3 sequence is CASSRGDSSYEQYF.

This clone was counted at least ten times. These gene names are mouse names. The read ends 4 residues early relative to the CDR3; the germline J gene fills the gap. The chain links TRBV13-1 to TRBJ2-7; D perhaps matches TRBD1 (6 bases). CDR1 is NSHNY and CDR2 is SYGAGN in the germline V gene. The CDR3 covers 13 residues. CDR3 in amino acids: CASSDAPGDEQYF. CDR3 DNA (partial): TGTGCCAGCAGTGATGCGCCAGGGGAT.

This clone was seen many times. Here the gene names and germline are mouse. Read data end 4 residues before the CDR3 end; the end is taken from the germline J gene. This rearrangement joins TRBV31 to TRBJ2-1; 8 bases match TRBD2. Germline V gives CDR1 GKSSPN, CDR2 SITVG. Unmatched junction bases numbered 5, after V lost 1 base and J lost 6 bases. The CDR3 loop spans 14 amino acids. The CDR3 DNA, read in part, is TGTGCCTGGAGTCGGGGGGGGGCGCTTGCT. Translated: CAWSRGGALA. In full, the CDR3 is CAWSRGGALAEQFF.

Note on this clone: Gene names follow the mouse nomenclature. The CDR3 sequence: CASGDGDWGGYAEQFF. CDR3 bases read: TGTGCCAGCGGTGATGGGGACTGGGGGGGCTATGCT. This rearrangement joins TRBV13-2 to TRBJ2-1; 13 bases are shared with TRBD2. The read gets to within 4 residues of the CDR3 end, and the germline J gene fills in the rest. J was trimmed by 3 bases and V by 0 bases; bases with no gene match: 0. CDR1 and CDR2 (germline): NNHNN, SYGAGS (reference sequence). There are 16 residues in the CDR3.

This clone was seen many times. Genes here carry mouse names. The sequenced part of the CDR3 DNA is TGTGCTAGCTGGGGGTACCAAGAC. Encoded protein: CASWGYQD. The whole CDR3 protein reads CASWGYQDTQYF. The rearrangement links TRBV29 to TRBJ2-5; perhaps TRBD2 as D (6 bases). The observed sequence ends 4 residues before the CDR3 terminus, with the missing tail filled in from the germline J gene. Germline CDR1 MSHET, CDR2 SYDVDS. Trimming stripped 8 bases from V and 1 base from J, with 7 bases between. The CDR3 is made up of 12 amino acids.

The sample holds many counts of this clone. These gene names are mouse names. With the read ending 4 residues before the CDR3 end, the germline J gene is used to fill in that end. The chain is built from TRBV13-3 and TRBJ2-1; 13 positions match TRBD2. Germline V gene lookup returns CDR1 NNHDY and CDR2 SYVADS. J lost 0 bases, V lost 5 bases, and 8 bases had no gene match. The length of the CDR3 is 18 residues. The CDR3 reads CASSPGTGGDYNYAEQFF. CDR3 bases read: TGTGCCAGCAGCCCCGGGACTGGGGGGGACTATAACTATGCT.

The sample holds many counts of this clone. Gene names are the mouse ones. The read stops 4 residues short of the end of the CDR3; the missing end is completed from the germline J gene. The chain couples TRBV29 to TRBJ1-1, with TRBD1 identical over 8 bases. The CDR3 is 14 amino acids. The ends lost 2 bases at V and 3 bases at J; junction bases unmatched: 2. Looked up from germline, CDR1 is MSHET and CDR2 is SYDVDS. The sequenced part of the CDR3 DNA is TGTGCTAGCAGTTTACAGGGGGCTGACACA. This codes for CASSLQGADT. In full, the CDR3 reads CASSLQGADTEVFF.

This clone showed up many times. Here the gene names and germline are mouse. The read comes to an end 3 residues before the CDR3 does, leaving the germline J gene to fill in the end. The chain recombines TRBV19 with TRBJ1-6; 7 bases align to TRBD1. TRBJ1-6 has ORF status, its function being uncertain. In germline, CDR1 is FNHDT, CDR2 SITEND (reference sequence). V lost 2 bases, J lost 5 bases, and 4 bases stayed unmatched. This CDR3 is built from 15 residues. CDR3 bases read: TGTGCCAGCAGTATGGAACAGGGGAATAATTCGCCC. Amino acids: CASSMEQGNNSP. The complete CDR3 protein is CASSMEQGNNSPLYF.

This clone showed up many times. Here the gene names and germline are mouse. The CDR3 DNA, read in part, is TGTGCCAGCAGTCGACTGGGGGACTTTGCAGAA. Translated, it gives CASSRLGDFAE. The whole CDR3 sequence reads CASSRLGDFAETLYF. The chain employs TRBV19 and TRBJ2-3; 9 bases map to TRBD2. The read stops 4 residues short of the end of the CDR3; the missing end is completed from the germline J gene. Germline V lookup: CDR1 FNHDT, CDR2 SITEND (reference sequence). This CDR3 is 15 amino acids long. The J segment lost 2 bases and the V segment lost 4 bases, leaving 5 bases of the junction unmatched.

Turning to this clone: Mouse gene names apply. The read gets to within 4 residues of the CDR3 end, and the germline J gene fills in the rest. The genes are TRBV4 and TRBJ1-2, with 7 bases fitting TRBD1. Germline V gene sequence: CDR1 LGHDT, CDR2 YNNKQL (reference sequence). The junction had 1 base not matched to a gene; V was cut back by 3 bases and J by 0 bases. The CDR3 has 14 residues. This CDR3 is CASSYQGANSDYTF. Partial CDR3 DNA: TGTGCCAGCAGCTACCAGGGGGCAAACTCC.

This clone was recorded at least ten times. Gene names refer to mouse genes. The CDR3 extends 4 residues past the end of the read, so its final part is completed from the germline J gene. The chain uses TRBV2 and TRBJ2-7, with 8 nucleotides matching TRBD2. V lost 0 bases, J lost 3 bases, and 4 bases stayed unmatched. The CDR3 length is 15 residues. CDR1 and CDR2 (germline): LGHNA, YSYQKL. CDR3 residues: CASSQDNWGFYEQYF. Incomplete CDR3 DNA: TGTGCCAGCAGCCAAGATAACTGGGGGTTCTAT.

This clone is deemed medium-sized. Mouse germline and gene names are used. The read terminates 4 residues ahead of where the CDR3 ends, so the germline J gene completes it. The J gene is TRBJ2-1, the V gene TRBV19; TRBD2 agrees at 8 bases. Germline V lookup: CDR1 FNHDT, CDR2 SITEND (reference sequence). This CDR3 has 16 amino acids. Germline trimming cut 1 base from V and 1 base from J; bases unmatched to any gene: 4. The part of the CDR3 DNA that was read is TGTGCCAGCAGTATAAGTGGGGGGGAGAACTATGCT. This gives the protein CASSISGGENYA. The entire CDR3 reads CASSISGGENYAEQFF.

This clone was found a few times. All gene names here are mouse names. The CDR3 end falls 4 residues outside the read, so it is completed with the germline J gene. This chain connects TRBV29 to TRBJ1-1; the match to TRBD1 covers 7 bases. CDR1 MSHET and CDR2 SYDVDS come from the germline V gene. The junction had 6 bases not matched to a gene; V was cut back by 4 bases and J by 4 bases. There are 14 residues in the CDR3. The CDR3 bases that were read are TGTGCTAGCAGTTGGGGGACAGCGGGCACA. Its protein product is CASSWGTAGT. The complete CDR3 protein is CASSWGTAGTEVFF. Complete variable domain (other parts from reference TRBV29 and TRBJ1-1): DMKVTQMPRYLIKRMGENVLLECGQDMSHETMYWYRQDPGLGLQLIYISYDVDSNSEGDIPKGYRVSRKKREHFSLILDSAKTNQTSVYFCASSWGTAGTEVFFGKGTRLTVV.

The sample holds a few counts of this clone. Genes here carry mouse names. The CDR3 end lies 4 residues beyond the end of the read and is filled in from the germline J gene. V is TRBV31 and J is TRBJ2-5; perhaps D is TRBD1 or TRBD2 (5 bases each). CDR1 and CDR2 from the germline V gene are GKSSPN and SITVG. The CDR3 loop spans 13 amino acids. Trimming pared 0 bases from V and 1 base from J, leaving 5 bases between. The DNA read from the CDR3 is TGTGCCTGGAGTCTGGGGGACCAAGAC. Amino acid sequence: CAWSLGDQD. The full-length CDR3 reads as CAWSLGDQDTQYF. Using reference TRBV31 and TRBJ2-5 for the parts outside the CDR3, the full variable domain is AQTIHQWPVAEIKAVGSPLSLGCTIKGKSSPNLYWYWQATGGTLQQLFYSITVGQVESVVQLNLSASRPKDDQFILSTEKLLLSHSGFYLCAWSLGDQDTQYFGPGTRLLVL.

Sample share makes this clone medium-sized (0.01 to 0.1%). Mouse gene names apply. CDR3 protein: CASSRGTGGTYAEQFF. CDR3 bases read: TGTGCTAGCAGTAGAGGGACTGGGGGGACCTATGCT. This chain uses TRBV17 with TRBJ2-1, with 11 bases that match TRBD2. The read terminates 4 residues before the CDR3 end, so the remaining end is supplied by the germline J gene. V gave up 1 base and J gave up 3 bases; unmatched junction bases: 2. CDR3 size: 16 residues. CDR1 and CDR2 from the germline V gene are MNHDT and YYDKIL.

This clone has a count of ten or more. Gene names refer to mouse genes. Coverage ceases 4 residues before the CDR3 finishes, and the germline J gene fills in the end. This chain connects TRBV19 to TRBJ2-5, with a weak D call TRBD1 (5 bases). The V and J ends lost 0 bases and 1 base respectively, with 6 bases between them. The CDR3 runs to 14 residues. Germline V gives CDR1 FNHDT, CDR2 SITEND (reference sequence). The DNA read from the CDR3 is TGTGCCAGCAGTATAGCGACAGACCAAGAC. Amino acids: CASSIATDQD. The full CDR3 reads CASSIATDQDTQYF.

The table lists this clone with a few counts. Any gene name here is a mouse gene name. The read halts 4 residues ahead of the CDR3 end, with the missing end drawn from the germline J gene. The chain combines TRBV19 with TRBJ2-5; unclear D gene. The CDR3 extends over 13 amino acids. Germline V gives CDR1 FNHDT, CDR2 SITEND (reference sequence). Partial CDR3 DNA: TGTGCCAGCAGTAGAGCCCAGAAAGAC. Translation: CASSRAQKD. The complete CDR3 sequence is CASSRAQKDTQYF.

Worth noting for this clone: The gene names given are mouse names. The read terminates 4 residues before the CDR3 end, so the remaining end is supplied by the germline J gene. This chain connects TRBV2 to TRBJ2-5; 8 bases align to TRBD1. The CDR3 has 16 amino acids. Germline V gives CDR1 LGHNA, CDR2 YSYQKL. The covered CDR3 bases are TGTGCCAGCAGCCAAGATTCGGGCAGGGGGCGAGAC. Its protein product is CASSQDSGRGRD. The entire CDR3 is CASSQDSGRGRDTQYF.

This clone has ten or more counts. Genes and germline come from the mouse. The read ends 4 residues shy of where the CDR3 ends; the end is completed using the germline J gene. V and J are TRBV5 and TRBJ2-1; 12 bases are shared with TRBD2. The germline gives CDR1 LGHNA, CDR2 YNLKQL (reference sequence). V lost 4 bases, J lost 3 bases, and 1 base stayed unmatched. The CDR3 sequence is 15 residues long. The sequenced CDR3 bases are TGTGCCAGCAGCCGGGGACTGGGGGGCTATGCT. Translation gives CASSRGLGGYA. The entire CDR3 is CASSRGLGGYAEQFF.

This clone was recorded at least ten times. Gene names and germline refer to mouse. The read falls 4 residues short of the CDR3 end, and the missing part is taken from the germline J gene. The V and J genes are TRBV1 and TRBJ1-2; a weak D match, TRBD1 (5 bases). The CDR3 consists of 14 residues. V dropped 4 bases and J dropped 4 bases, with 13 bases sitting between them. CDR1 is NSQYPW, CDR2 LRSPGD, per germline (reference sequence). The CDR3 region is CTCSVYQGGSDYTF. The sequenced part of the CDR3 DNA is TGCACCTGCAGTGTATATCAGGGAGGCTCC. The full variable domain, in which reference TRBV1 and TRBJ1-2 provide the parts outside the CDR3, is VTLLEQNPRWRLVPRGQAVNLRCILKNSQYPWMSWYQQDLQKQLQWLFTLRSPGDKEVKSLPGADYLATRVTDTELRLQVANMSQGRTLYCTCSVYQGGSDYTFGSGTRLLVI.